Below are 11 T cell receptor beta chains sequenced from a single sample in a study of T-cell memory formation after mild COVID-19. In TCRdb, the 5' RACE reads were re-called with MiXCR into one record per CDR3 protein. The sample records roughly 150,000 distinct CDR3 sequences, roughly 14% being singletons. The source material was PBMCs or a T cell subset sorted from them (not recorded which). These receptor sequences come from an adult woman who had mild COVID-19 (a few samples of this study predate the infection). Cell type and time point are not known.

This clonotype came up a few times. The chain couples TRBV4-1 to TRBJ2-7; no reliable D call. V dropped 3 bases and J dropped 2 bases, with 14 bases sitting between them. This CDR3 is 15 amino acids long. Germline assignment: CDR1 MGHRA and CDR2 YSYEKL. The CDR3 DNA is TGCGCCAGCAGCCAGCTAGAAGCTTTCCCCTACGAGCAGTACTTC. It translates to CASSQLEAFPYEQYF.

The V call is TRBV5-4, the J call TRBJ2-5, with unresolved D. Germline-derived CDR1 and CDR2 are SGHNT and YYREEE (reference sequence). The CDR3 covers 13 residues. V was shortened by 0 bases and J by 3 bases, with 6 bases between the two germline ends. The CDR3 reads CASSLGTEETQYF. The CDR3 nucleotides read TGTGCCAGCAGCTTGGGTACAGAAGAGACCCAGTACTTC.

The chain is built from TRBV7-9 and TRBJ2-7; D is uncertain. The germline V gene has CDR1 SEHNR and CDR2 FQNEAQ (reference sequence). This CDR3 spans 17 amino acids. Trimming removed 1 base from V and 4 bases from J, with 20 bases in between. This CDR3 is CASSLGGLRSRKYEQYF. For the CDR3, the DNA is TGTGCCAGCAGCTTAGGAGGTCTGAGGTCACGTAAGTACGAGCAGTACTTC.

Only a few counts were recorded for this clonotype. This CDR3 is CASSFRQATFSEQYF. For the CDR3, the DNA is TGCGCCAGCAGCTTCAGACAGGCTACGTTTTCGGAGCAGTACTTC. J is TRBJ2-7 and V is TRBV5-1; D perhaps matches TRBD1 (6 bases). The germline gives CDR1 SGHRS, CDR2 YFSETQ. This CDR3 has 15 amino acids. The germline V and J ends were trimmed by 2 bases and 7 bases, with 19 bases remaining between them. The entire variable domain, with the rest obtained from reference TRBV5-1 and TRBJ2-7, is as follows: KAGVTQTPRYLIKTRGQQVTLSCSPISGHRSVSWYQQTPGQGLQFLFEYFSETQRNKGNFPGRFSGRQFSNSRSEMNVSTLELGDSALYLCASSFRQATFSEQYFGPGTRLTVT.

V gene TRBV6-6 combines with J gene TRBJ2-3; D gene unclear. The germline CDR1 and CDR2 sequences are MNHNY and SVGAGI (reference sequence). CDR3 size: 16 residues. V shed 4 bases and J shed 1 base, with 15 bases lying between them. The CDR3 reads CASSSPAREGTDTQYF. The CDR3 DNA sequence: TGTGCCAGCAGTTCCCCCGCGCGCGAGGGCACAGATACGCAGTATTTT.

Sample share makes this clonotype medium-sized. J is TRBJ1-2 and V is TRBV24-1; no reliable D call. The V and J ends lost 6 bases and 4 bases respectively, with 17 bases between them. Germline V lookup: CDR1 KGHDR, CDR2 SFDVKD. The CDR3 extends over 15 amino acids. CDR3: CATSTTGTAAYGYTF. The CDR3, as DNA: TGTGCCACCAGTACTACCGGCACCGCGGCCTATGGCTACACCTTC.

J is TRBJ2-5 and V is TRBV5-1, with D uncertain. Between the trimmed V and J ends, which lost 4 bases and 5 bases, there was a span of 21 bases. The CDR3 loop spans 16 amino acids. The germline CDR1 and CDR2 sequences are SGHRS and YFSETQ. The CDR3 is CASSPNTPRGGETQYF. CDR3 DNA sequence: TGCGCCAGCAGCCCCAATACCCCCCGCGGTGGTGAGACCCAGTACTTC.

The rearrangement uses TRBV29-1 and TRBJ1-1; 8 positions agree with TRBD1. CDR3 size: 13 residues. Germline CDR1 SQVTM, CDR2 ANQGSEA. J was trimmed by 4 bases and V by 6 bases; bases with no gene match: 7. CDR3 sequence reads: CSVADRGGTEAFF. The CDR3, as DNA: TGCAGCGTAGCCGACAGGGGAGGCACTGAAGCTTTCTTT.

The rearrangement links TRBV6-2 or TRBV6-3 to TRBJ2-1, with D unresolved. This CDR3 has 14 residues. Germline V gene lookup returns CDR1 MNHEY and CDR2 SVGEGT. V lost 5 bases and J lost 5, with 13 bases in between. CDR3 coding DNA: TGTGCCAGCAGTATCGCGACGGTCAACAATGAGCAGTTCTTC. As protein: CASSIATVNNEQFF.

J is TRBJ1-2 and V is TRBV7-2, with 7 bases matching TRBD1. The CDR3 has 14 residues. CDR1 is SGHTA and CDR2 is FQGNSA in the germline V gene. The ends lost 3 bases at V and 0 bases at J; junction bases unmatched: 1. CDR3 coding DNA: TGTGCCAGCAGCTTTACAGGGGCTAACTATGGCTACACCTTC. Translation gives CASSFTGANYGYTF.

There are a few counts of this clonotype. The V and J genes are TRBV4-2 and TRBJ2-1; 14 positions match TRBD2. This CDR3 is 20 amino acids long. With V trimmed by 1 base and J by 6 bases, 14 bases remained unmatched. Germline-derived CDR1 and CDR2 are LGHNA and YNFKEQ. CDR3 loop: CASSQAVGLAGGEGGNEQFF. CDR3 DNA sequence: TGTGCCAGCAGCCAAGCCGTAGGACTAGCGGGAGGAGAAGGGGGCAATGAGCAGTTCTTC.